This is a list of T cell receptor beta chains from one sample in a study of blood T cell repertoires in COVID-19. The repertoire was sequenced with immunoSEQ multiplex PCR; TCRdb's copy has only in-frame clones and lacks some. The sample has 100,000 to 150,000 clones, around nine tenths seen once; the top ten hold more than 9.5%. The specimen sequenced was peripheral blood. The receptor set was obtained from a woman aged 65 to 85 with COVID-19, enrolled during active disease. The CDR3 runs from the conserved cysteine through the conserved F or W. Rows may omit the clone size; those that give it use once, few, many or a size class.

clone_size j_call v_call cdr3_aa
- TRBJ1-1 TRBV2 CASTRESTEAFF
once TRBJ1-6 TRBV5-1 CASSLPGGDNSPLHF
- TRBJ2-2 TRBV7-8 CASSRTSGTNTGELFF
- TRBJ2-7 TRBV5-1 CASSFRDTGEQYF
- TRBJ2-1 TRBV4-1 CASSPRSGSSSYNEQFF
- TRBJ2-7 TRBV12-3/TRBV12-4 CASSLGGEQYF
- TRBJ2-7 TRBV3-1/TRBV3-2 CASSHPRGEQYF
- TRBJ1-4 TRBV1 CTSSSVPNEKLFF
- TRBJ1-1 TRBV10-3 CAIRSPGGLEAFF
- TRBJ2-3 TRBV27 CASGKNRAYTQYF
- TRBJ1-5 TRBV6-5 CASRGAWGNQPQHF
- TRBJ2-7 TRBV30 CAWSRGYEQYF
- TRBJ1-1 TRBV30 CAWRTGFNTEAFF
- TRBJ1-5 TRBV27 CASSFLAGDQPQHF
- TRBJ2-1 TRBV4-2 CASSQGLVSGGLWDEQFF
once TRBJ1-1 TRBV10-3 CAIKVTGGRAEAFF
- TRBJ1-5 TRBV6-5 CASTTRAQGPQHF
- TRBJ2-3 TRBV7-2 CASSYDSDSTDTQYF
- TRBJ1-1 TRBV7-9 CASSSNRGETEAFF
- TRBJ2-2 TRBV5-6 CASRLTGGPGELFF
- TRBJ2-1 TRBV30 CAWTLKARGQRNEQFF
- TRBJ2-5 TRBV3-1/TRBV3-2 CASSQVVTNQETQYF
- TRBJ2-1 TRBV4-1 CASSQEVAGAYNEQFF
- TRBJ2-7 TRBV5-1 CASSLVGTDLGDEQYF
- TRBJ1-6 TRBV3-1/TRBV3-2 CASSQDSYLGSPLHF
once TRBJ1-2 TRBV19 CASSEDTANYGYTF
once TRBJ2-7 TRBV18 CASSPLQGFDPYEQYF
- TRBJ2-3 TRBV7-8 CASSARTGVSDTQYF
once TRBJ2-7 TRBV23-1 CASSQVKTDPYEQYF
once TRBJ1-2 TRBV4-1 CASSQDRGSSAPNYGYTF
- TRBJ2-2 TRBV19 CASSIDTGTGSNTGELFF
once TRBJ2-2 TRBV5-6 CASTGTGGIHPTGELFF
- TRBJ2-5 TRBV9 CASSVGALAGGQETQYF
few TRBJ1-5 TRBV28 CASSYRTGLSNQPQHF
once TRBJ2-7 TRBV11-2 CASSQLAGGSYEQYF
few TRBJ1-5 TRBV4-1 CASSQDLWTGGGSNQPQHF
- TRBJ2-3 TRBV6-1 CASSASGAKGSTDTQYF
- TRBJ1-6 TRBV7-9 CASSFENNSPLHF
few TRBJ1-1 TRBV6-5 CASSYARGTEAFF
- TRBJ1-4 TRBV3-1/TRBV3-2 CASSLTDTAWDEKLFF
- TRBJ1-1 TRBV3-1/TRBV3-2 CASSQKARNTEAFF
- TRBJ1-6 TRBV5-1 CASSSTLSSPLHF
- TRBJ1-3 TRBV7-8 CASRPGTAGNTIYF
- TRBJ1-4 TRBV30 CAWSETGGREKLFF
once TRBJ2-2 TRBV30 CAWDRVHGELFF
- TRBJ2-5 TRBV19 CASSIAASGGPLQETQYF
- TRBJ1-2 TRBV3-1/TRBV3-2 CASSPDRASGGYTF
- TRBJ1-5 TRBV7-2 CASSPGQGALQPQHF
- TRBJ1-6 TRBV28 CASSSGTGFVPLHF
- TRBJ1-2 TRBV6-5 CASSQSGTGNGYTF
- TRBJ1-2 TRBV27 CASSLGGRYGYTF
few TRBJ2-1 TRBV7-9 CASSWGQGALNEQFF
- TRBJ1-4 TRBV5-1 CASRLATNEKLFF